A selection of T cell receptor beta chains follows, all from one sample in a study of breast tumors, draining lymph nodes, adjacent tissues. MiXCR, applied by TCRdb to the multiplex PCR reads, yields one record per CDR3 protein. The profile shows about 47,000 distinct CDR3 sequences, under 30% of them singletons. Input material: breast tumor tissue. Every receptor here comes from a female donor with breast cancer. Some clones in this sample may be carry-over from other donors' samples. Each CDR3 is given with its conserved first and last residue. D genes are given only for firm matches. Only some rows state a clone size, as once, few, many or a class for expanded clones.

>.|many|TRBV5-5|TRBJ2-3
CASSLMWQGASGVTDTQYF
TGTGCCAGCAGCTTGATGTGGCAGGGGGCTAGCGGAGTCACAGATACGCAGTATTTT
>.|many|TRBV4-1|TRBJ2-2
CASSQEGLTGELFF
TGCGCCAGCAGCCAAGAAGGACTCACCGGGGAGCTGTTTTTT
>.|few|TRBV4-1|TRBJ2-2
CASSQGRTENTGELFF
TGCGCCAGCAGCCAGGGTAGGACCGAGAACACCGGGGAGCTGTTTTTT
>.|many|TRBV3-1|TRBJ2-7
CASSQGPGEQYF
TGTGCCAGCAGCCAGGGGCCGGGGGAGCAGTACTTC
>.|few|TRBV7-9|TRBJ2-1
CASSPPGTRGNNEQFF
TGTGCCAGCAGCCCACCCGGGACTCGGGGTAATAATGAGCAGTTCTTC
>.|few|TRBV11-1|TRBJ1-1
CASSPRILVATEAFF
TGTGCCAGCAGCCCCCGGATATTGGTTGCGACTGAAGCTTTCTTT
>.|many|TRBV5-1|TRBJ1-6
CASSLARAASPLHF
TGCGCCAGCAGCTTGGCCCGGGCAGCCTCACCCCTCCACTTT
>.|many|TRBV7-9|TRBJ1-4
CASSFAGVSDEKLFF
TGTGCCAGCAGCTTCGCAGGGGTTTCCGATGAAAAACTGTTTTTT
>.|many|TRBV2|TRBJ2-3
CASSGRAGAPPDTDTQYF
TGTGCCAGCAGTGGAAGGGCGGGGGCGCCTCCGGACACAGATACGCAGTATTTT
>TRBD1|many|TRBV7-9|TRBJ1-2
CASSLEAGGRGYTF
TGTGCCAGCAGCTTAGAAGCAGGGGGCCGTGGCTACACCTTC
>.|many|TRBV4-1|TRBJ2-7
CASSPHRGDLPYEQYF
TGCGCCAGCAGCCCCCACCGGGGAGACCTCCCCTACGAGCAGTACTTC
>.|many|TRBV6-6|TRBJ1-6
CASSTDASSPLHF
TGTGCCAGCAGTACAGATGCGTCTTCACCCCTCCACTTT
>TRBD2|many|TRBV12-3/TRBV12-4|TRBJ2-1
CASSLAVRIVGTSLYWGHEQFF
TGTGCCAGCAGTTTAGCCGTAAGAATAGTCGGGACTAGCCTTTATTGGGGCCATGAGCAGTTCTTC
>.|many|TRBV3-1|TRBJ2-3
CASSRAPDTQYF
TGTGCCAGCAGCCGGGCCCCAGATACGCAGTATTTT
>.|many|TRBV7-8|TRBJ2-4
CASSLLGTGNIQYF
TGTGCCAGCAGCTTACTGGGTACGGGAAACATTCAGTACTTC
>.|few|TRBV27|TRBJ2-7
CASKGGLAYEQYF
TGTGCCAGCAAGGGAGGACTTGCCTACGAGCAGTACTTC
>TRBD2|.|TRBV6-2/TRBV6-3|TRBJ2-1
CASSQFLAGANEQFF
TGTGCCAGCAGTCAGTTTCTAGCGGGAGCTAATGAGCAGTTCTTC
>.|.|TRBV5-4|TRBJ2-1
CASSSLGGSGNNEQFF
TGTGCCAGCAGCTCCCTTGGGGGCAGCGGAAACAATGAGCAGTTCTTC
>.|many|TRBV3-1|TRBJ1-2
CASSQDGLFGHNYTF
TGTGCCAGCAGCCAAGACGGTCTCTTCGGTCATAACTACACCTTC
>TRBD2|many|TRBV6-1|TRBJ2-7
CASSASAGAQYEQYF
TGTGCCAGCAGTGCCTCAGCGGGAGCACAATACGAGCAGTACTTC
>.|.|TRBV14|TRBJ1-4
CASSQGGTIGGKLFF
TGTGCCAGCAGCCAAGGAGGGACGATCGGGGGAAAACTGTTTTTT
>.|many|TRBV2|TRBJ2-7
CASSLAAGEIYEQYF
TGTGCCAGCAGTTTAGCCGCAGGGGAGATCTACGAGCAGTACTTC
>.|many|TRBV5-5|TRBJ2-7
CASSLVGYEQYF
TGTGCCAGCAGCTTGGTGGGGTACGAGCAGTACTTC
>.|.|TRBV5-1|TRBJ2-2
CAGSLGTNTGELFF
TGCGCCGGCAGCTTAGGAACTAACACCGGGGAGCTGTTTTTT
>.|.|TRBV6-1|TRBJ2-5
CASSEGVPQETQYF
TGTGCCAGCAGTGAAGGGGTCCCCCAAGAGACCCAGTACTTC
>.|many|TRBV7-9|TRBJ2-5
CASSRRETQYF
TGTGCCAGCAGCCGCCGAGAGACCCAGTACTTC
>TRBD2|.|TRBV20-1|TRBJ2-7
CSVIVAGGPDSYEQYF
TGCAGTGTAATTGTAGCGGGGGGTCCGGACTCCTACGAGCAGTACTTC
>TRBD2|once|TRBV7-9|TRBJ2-5
CASSPGGSGVKTQYF
TGTGCCAGCAGCCCGGGGGGAAGCGGGGTTAAGACCCAGTACTTC
>.|.|TRBV19|TRBJ2-1
CASTFLTYRDEEYNEQFF
TGTGCCAGTACCTTCCTTACCTACCGGGACGAGGAGTACAATGAGCAGTTCTTC